The sequence of this T cell receptor beta chain was determined in a study of T-cell memory formation after mild COVID-19. Study-wide points: Prior to infection, memory already included some responding clones, suggesting cross-reactive memory joined.

TCRdb independently ran MiXCR on the 5' RACE reads; one entry per CDR3 protein. This table has 470,000 or so distinct CDR3 sequences, approximately 25% appearing once. The V and J ends lost 6 bases and 7 bases respectively, with 16 bases between them. Germline values: CDR1 DFQATT, CDR2 SNEGSKA (reference sequence). CDR3 length: 12 residues. With respect to this clonotype: What it binds is not known.

The receptor comes from an adult woman who had mild COVID-19 (a few samples of this study predate the infection). Cell type and time point are not known. The genes are TRBV20-1 and TRBJ2-7; maybe TRBD1 (6 bases). Sequencing was performed on PBMCs or a T cell subset sorted from them (not recorded which). The DNA of the CDR3 is TGCAGTGCCCGTACAGGGTTGTGGGAGCAGTACTTC. It yields the protein CSARTGLWEQYF.